These 8 T cell receptor beta chains originate from one sample sequenced in a study of blood T cell repertoires in COVID-19 (dated by TCRdb to 2019 to 2021). Library preparation used the immunoSEQ multiplex PCR assay. TCRdb retrieved this table from immuneACCESS and kept in-frame rearrangements only. Not all clones are present; in checked studies, unresolved V genes account for under half, and no reason is known for the remainder. The sample table contains 200,000 to 300,000 clones; only one count was recorded for around nine tenths of them. The leading ten clones occupy under 3% of the sample. Sequences were obtained from PBMCs or T cells enriched from blood (not recorded which). Source of these receptors: a woman aged 18-30 years who had recovered from COVID-19.

The V and J genes are TRBV7-3 and TRBJ2-2; D gene uncertain. V was pared by 4 bases and J by 6 bases, with 9 bases between. CDR1 and CDR2 (germline): SGHTA, FQGTGA. The CDR3 is 13 amino acids. The CDR3 coding sequence is TGTGCCAGCAGCTCGAAACAGTCCGGGGAGCTGTTTTTT. Residues: CASSSKQSGELFF.

The V and J genes are TRBV30 and TRBJ2-5; perhaps TRBD2 as D (6 bases). The V gene's germline CDR1 is GTSNPN and CDR2 SVGIG (reference sequence). CDR3 size: 14 residues. Between the trimmed V and J ends, which lost 2 bases and 1 base, there was a span of 11 bases. The CDR3 DNA sequence: TGTGCCTGGAGTCCCGGACTATTCCAAGAGACCCAGTACTTC. Amino acid sequence: CAWSPGLFQETQYF.

The genes are TRBV6-5 and TRBJ2-2, with a possible D match to TRBD2 (6 bases). With 0 bases removed from V and 1 base from J, the gap between germline ends came to 9 bases. Germline V gives CDR1 MNHEY, CDR2 SVGAGI. The CDR3 has 16 residues. The CDR3 loop is CASSYSAAGNTGELFF. As DNA, the CDR3 is TGTGCCAGCAGTTACTCGGCAGCGGGGAACACCGGGGAGCTGTTTTTT.

A remark on this clone: This sample includes further DNA sequences coding for the same CDR3. The gene calls are TRBV9 and TRBJ1-2, with TRBD1 identical over 9 bases. The CDR3 extends over 13 amino acids. The J segment lost 8 bases and the V segment lost 0 bases, leaving 2 bases of the junction unmatched. Germline V gene lookup returns CDR1 SGDLS and CDR2 YYNGEE. The CDR3 sequence is CASSVGQGVGYTF. Here the CDR3 DNA reads TGTGCCAGCAGCGTAGGACAGGGGGTCGGCTACACCTTC.

This clone has only a few counts. The chain is built from TRBV19 and TRBJ1-1; a possible D gene is TRBD1 (6 bases). This CDR3 has 16 residues. V was shortened by 2 bases and J by 5 bases, with 18 bases between the two germline ends. Germline values: CDR1 LNHDA, CDR2 SQIVND (reference sequence). The CDR3 is CASSIQGSGARTEAFF. The CDR3 DNA reads as TGTGCCAGTAGTATACAGGGTTCAGGGGCGAGGACTGAAGCTTTCTTT.

V gene TRBV5-4 combines with J gene TRBJ2-2; 7 bases are shared with TRBD1. Germline V CDR1 and CDR2: SGHNT, YYREEE (reference sequence). Trimming removed 4 bases from V and 6 bases from J; junction bases left unmatched: 15. This CDR3 spans 17 amino acids. The CDR3 DNA sequence: TGTGCCAGCAGCCATCGGAACAGGGGTAATAGCGCCGGGGAGCTGTTTTTT. It translates to CASSHRNRGNSAGELFF.

J is TRBJ2-7 and V is TRBV28; 11 bases agree with TRBD2. CDR3 size: 15 residues. CDR1 MDHEN and CDR2 SYDVKM come from the germline V gene. The V gene end was trimmed by 6 bases and the J gene end by 3 bases; junction bases not matched to a gene: 7. Written as DNA, the CDR3 is TGTGCCAGCAGCTCCCGACTAGCGGGGTACTACGAGCAGTACTTC. As protein: CASSSRLAGYYEQYF.

The chain links TRBV4-1 to TRBJ2-1, with TRBD1 as a possible D gene (6 bases). The germline V gene has CDR1 MGHRA and CDR2 YSYEKL. V lost 4 bases to trimming and J lost 6 bases, with 16 bases between them. There are 15 residues in the CDR3. The CDR3 region is CASSLSGTLTNEQFF. The CDR3 coding sequence is TGCGCCAGCAGCCTGAGTGGGACACTCACCAATGAGCAGTTCTTC.